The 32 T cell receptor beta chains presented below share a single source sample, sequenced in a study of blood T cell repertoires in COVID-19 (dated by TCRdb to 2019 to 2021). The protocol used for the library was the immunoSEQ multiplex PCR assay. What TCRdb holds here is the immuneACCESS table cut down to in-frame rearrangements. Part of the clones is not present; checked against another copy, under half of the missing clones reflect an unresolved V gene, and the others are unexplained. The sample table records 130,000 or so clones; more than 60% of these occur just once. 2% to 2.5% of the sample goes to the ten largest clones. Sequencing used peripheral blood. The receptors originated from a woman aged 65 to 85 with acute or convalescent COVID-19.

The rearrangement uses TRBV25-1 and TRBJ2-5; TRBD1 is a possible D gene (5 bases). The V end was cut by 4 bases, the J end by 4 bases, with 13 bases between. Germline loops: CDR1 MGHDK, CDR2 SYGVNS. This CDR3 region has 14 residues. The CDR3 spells CASSGRAGRETQYF. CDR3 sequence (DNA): TGTGCCAGCAGTGGTCGAGCAGGGCGAGAGACCCAGTACTTC.

The CDR3 reads CASSIGGPFLSSNEKLFF. The CDR3 DNA is TGTGCCAGTAGTATAGGTGGGCCGTTTCTCTCAAGTAATGAAAAACTGTTTTTT. The J gene is TRBJ1-4, the V gene TRBV19; D not certain. Germline V gives CDR1 LNHDA, CDR2 SQIVND (reference sequence). V was shortened by 1 base and J by 4 bases, with 19 bases between the two germline ends. This CDR3 has 18 amino acids.

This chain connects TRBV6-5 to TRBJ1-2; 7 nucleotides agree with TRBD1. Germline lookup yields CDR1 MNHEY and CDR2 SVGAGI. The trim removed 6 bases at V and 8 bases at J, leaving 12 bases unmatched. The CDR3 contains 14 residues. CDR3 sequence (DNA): TGTGCCAGCAGGGGGGGACAGCAAACTGGAGGCTACACCTTC. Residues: CASRGGQQTGGYTF.

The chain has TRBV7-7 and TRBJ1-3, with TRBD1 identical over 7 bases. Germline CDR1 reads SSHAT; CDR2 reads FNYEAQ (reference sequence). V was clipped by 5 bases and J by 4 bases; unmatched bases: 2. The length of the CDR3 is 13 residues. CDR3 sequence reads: CASSTGQGNTIYF. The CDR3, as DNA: TGTGCCAGCAGCACGGGACAGGGAAACACCATATATTTT.

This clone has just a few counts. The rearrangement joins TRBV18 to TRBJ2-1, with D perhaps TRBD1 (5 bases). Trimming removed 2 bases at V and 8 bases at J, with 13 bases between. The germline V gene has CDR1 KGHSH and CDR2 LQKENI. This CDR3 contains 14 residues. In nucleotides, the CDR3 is TGTGCCAGCTCACCAGTTGCCGACAGCTATGAGCAGTTCTTC. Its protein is CASSPVADSYEQFF.

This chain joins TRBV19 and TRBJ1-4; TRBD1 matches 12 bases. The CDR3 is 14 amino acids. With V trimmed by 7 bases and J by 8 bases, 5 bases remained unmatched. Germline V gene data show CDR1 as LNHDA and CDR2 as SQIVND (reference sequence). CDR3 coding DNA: TGTGCCAGTAAAGGGACAGGGGGCTTCGAAAAACTGTTTTTT. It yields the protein CASKGTGGFEKLFF.

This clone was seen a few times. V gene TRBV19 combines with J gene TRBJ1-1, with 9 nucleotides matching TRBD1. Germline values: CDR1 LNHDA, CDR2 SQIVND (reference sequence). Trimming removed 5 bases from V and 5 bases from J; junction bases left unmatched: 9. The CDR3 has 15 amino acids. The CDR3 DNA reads TGTGCCAGTAGTCCGTGGGACAGGGATTCGACTGAAGCTTTCTTT. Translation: CASSPWDRDSTEAFF.

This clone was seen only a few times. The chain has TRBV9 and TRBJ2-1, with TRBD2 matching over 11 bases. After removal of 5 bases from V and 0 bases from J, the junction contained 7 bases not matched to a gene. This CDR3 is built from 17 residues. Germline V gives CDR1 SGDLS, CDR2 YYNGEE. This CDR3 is CASSRTSGRDSYNEQFF. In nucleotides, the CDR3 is TGTGCCAGCAGTAGAACTAGCGGGAGAGACTCCTACAATGAGCAGTTCTTC.

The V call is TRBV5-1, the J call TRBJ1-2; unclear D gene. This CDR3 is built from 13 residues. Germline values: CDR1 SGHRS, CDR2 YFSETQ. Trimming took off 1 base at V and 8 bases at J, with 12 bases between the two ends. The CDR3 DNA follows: TGCGCCAGCAGCTTGAGTACGGGATCCGGCTACACCTTC. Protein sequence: CASSLSTGSGYTF. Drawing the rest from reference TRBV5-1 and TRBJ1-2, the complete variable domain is KAGVTQTPRYLIKTRGQQVTLSCSPISGHRSVSWYQQTPGQGLQFLFEYFSETQRNKGNFPGRFSGRQFSNSRSEMNVSTLELGDSALYLCASSLSTGSGYTFGSGTRLTVV.

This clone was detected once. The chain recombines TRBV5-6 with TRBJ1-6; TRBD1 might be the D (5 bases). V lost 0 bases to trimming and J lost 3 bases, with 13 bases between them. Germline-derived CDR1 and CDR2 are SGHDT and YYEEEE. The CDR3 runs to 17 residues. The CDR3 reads CASSLGGRLYYNSPLHF. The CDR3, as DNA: TGTGCCAGCAGCTTGGGGGGCAGGCTCTACTATAATTCACCCCTCCACTTT. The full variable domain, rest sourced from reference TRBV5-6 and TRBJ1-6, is DAGVTQSPTHLIKTRGQQVTLRCSPKSGHDTVSWYQQALGQGPQFIFQYYEEEERQRGNFPDRFSGHQFPNYSSELNVNALLLGDSALYLCASSLGGRLYYNSPLHFGNGTRLTVT.

The CDR3 sequence: CASSRMGQNNEQFF. DNA for the CDR3: TGTGCCAGCAGCCGAATGGGACAGAACAATGAGCAGTTCTTC. The chain recombines TRBV5-5 with TRBJ2-1; 7 bases line up with TRBD1. The germline V gene has CDR1 SGHKS and CDR2 YYEKEE (reference sequence). The junction had 6 bases not matched to a gene; V was cut back by 4 bases and J by 5 bases. The CDR3 length is 14 residues.

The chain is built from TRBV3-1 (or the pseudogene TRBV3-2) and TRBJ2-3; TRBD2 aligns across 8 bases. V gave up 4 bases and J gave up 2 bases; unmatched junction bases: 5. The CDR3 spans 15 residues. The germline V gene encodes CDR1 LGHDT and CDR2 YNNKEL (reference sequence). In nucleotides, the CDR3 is TGTGCCAGCAGCCTACCGGGGGGGCCCACAGATACGCAGTATTTT. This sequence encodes CASSLPGGPTDTQYF.

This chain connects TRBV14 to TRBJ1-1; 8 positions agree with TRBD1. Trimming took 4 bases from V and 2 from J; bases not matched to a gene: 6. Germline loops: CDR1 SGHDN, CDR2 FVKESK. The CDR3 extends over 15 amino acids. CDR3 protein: CASSPLGQGNTEAFF. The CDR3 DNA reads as TGTGCCAGCAGCCCACTCGGACAGGGAAACACTGAAGCTTTCTTT.

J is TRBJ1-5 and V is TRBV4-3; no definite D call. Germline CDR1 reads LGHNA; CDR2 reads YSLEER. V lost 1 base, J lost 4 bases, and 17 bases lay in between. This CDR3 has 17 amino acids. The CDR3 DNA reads TGCGCCAGCAGCCAAGCTTGGGGTTTCGGGGTGAATCAGCCCCAGCATTTT. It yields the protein CASSQAWGFGVNQPQHF.

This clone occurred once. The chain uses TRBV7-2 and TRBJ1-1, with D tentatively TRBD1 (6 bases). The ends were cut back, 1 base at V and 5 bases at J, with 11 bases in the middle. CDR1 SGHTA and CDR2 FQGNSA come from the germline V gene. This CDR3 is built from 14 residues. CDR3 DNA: TGTGCCAGCAGCTTAGAGGACAGCCGAACTGAAGCTTTCTTT. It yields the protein CASSLEDSRTEAFF.

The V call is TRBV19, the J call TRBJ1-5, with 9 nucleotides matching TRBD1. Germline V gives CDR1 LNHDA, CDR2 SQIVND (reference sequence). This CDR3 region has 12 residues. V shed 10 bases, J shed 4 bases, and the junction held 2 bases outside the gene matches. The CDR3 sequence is CAIGQGNQPQHF. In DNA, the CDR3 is TGTGCCATAGGACAGGGGAATCAGCCCCAGCATTTT.

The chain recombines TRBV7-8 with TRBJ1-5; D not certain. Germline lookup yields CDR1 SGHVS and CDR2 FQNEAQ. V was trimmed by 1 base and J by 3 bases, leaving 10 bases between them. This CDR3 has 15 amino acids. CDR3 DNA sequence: TGTGCCAGCAGCTTAGGCCCGGAGGCCAATCAGCCCCAGCATTTT. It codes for CASSLGPEANQPQHF.

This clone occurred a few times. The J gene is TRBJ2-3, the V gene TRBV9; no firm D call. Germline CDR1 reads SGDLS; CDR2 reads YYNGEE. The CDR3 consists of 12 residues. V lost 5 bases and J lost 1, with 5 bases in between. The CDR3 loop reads CASSSGTDTQYF. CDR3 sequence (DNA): TGTGCCAGCAGTTCCGGCACAGATACGCAGTATTTT.

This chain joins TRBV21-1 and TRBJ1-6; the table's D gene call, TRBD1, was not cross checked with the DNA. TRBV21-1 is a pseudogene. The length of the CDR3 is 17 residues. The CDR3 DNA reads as TGTGCCAGCAGCAAACTCGGATGGACAGGGCAGAATTCACCCCTCCACTTT. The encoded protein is CASSKLGWTGQNSPLHF.

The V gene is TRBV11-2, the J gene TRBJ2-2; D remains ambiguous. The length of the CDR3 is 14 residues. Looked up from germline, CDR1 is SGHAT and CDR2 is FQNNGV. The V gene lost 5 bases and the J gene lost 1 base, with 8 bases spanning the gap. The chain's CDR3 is CASSSMRNTGELFF. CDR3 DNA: TGTGCCAGCAGCAGTATGAGGAACACCGGGGAGCTGTTTTTT.

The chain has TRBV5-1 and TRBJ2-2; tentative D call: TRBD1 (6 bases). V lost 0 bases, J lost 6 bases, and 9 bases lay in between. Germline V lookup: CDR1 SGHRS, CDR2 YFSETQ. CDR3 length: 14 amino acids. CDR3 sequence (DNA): TGCGCCAGCAGCTTGGACAGGGTCGCCGGGGAGCTGTTTTTT. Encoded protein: CASSLDRVAGELFF.

The CDR3 region is CASSLEVTGDSPLHF. The CDR3 bases are TGCGCCAGCAGCTTGGAAGTGACAGGGGATTCACCCCTCCACTTT. The gene calls are TRBV5-1 and TRBJ1-6, with 8 bases aligning to TRBD1. Per germline, CDR1 SGHRS and CDR2 YFSETQ. This CDR3 comprises 15 residues. After removal of 0 bases from V and 8 bases from J, the junction contained 4 bases not matched to a gene.

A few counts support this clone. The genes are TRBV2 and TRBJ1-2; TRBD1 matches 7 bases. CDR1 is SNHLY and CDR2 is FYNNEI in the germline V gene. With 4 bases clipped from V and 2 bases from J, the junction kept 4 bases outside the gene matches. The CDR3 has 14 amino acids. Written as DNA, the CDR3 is TGTGCCAGCAGTGCATTACAGGGGAACTATGGCTACACCTTC. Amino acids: CASSALQGNYGYTF.

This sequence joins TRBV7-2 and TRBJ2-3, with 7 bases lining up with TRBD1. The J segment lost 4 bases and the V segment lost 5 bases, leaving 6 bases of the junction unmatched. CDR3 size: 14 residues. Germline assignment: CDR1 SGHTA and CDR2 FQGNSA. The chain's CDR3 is CASSLGTVADTQYF. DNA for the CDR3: TGTGCCAGCAGCCTCGGGACAGTAGCAGATACGCAGTATTTT.

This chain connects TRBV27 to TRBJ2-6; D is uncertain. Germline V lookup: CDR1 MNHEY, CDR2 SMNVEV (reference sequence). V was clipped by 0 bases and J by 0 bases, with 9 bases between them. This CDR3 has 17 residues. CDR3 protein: CASSLSGLYSGANVLTF. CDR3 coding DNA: TGTGCCAGCAGTTTATCGGGCCTATACTCTGGGGCCAACGTCCTGACTTTC.

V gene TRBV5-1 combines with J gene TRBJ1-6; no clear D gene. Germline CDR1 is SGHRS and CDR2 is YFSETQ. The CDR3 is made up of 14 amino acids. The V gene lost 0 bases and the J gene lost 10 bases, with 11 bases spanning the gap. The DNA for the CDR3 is TGCGCCAGCAGCTTGGCAGGCGTTAAGTCACCCCTCCACTTT. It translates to CASSLAGVKSPLHF.

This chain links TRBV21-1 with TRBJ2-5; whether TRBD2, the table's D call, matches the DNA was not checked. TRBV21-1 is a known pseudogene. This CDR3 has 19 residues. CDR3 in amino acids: CALLDSSRREGRVWETQYF. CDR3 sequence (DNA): TGTGCCCTACTCGACAGTTCCCGGCGGGAGGGCCGAGTATGGGAGACCCAGTACTTC.

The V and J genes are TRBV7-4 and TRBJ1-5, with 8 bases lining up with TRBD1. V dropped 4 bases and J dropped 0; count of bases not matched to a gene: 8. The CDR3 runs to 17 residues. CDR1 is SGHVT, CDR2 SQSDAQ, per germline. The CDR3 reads CASSCLGRGRSNQPQHF. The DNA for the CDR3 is TGTGCCAGCAGCTGTTTGGGCAGGGGGCGTAGCAATCAGCCCCAGCATTTT.

The CDR3 nucleotides read TGTGCCAGTAGTATTCGCACACCCGCCCAAGAGACCCAGTACTTC. The encoded protein is CASSIRTPAQETQYF. The chain has TRBV19 and TRBJ2-5; no firm D call. Per the germline V gene, CDR1 is LNHDA and CDR2 is SQIVND (reference sequence). V was clipped by 3 bases and J by 1 base, with 12 bases between them. This CDR3 spans 15 amino acids. Full variable domain (outside the CDR3, taken from reference TRBV19 and TRBJ2-5): DGGITQSPKYLFRKEGQNVTLSCEQNLNHDAMYWYRQDPGQGLRLIYYSQIVNDFQKGDIAEGYSVSREKKESFPLTVTSAQKNPTAFYLCASSIRTPAQETQYFGPGTRLLVL.

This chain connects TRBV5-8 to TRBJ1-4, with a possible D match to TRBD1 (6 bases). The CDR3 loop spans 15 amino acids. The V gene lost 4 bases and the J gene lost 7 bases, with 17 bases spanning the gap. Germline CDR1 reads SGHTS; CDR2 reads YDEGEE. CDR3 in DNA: TGTGCCAGCAGCACCCCGGGAGGGGGGGCTGAAAAACTGTTTTTT. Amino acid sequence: CASSTPGGGAEKLFF.

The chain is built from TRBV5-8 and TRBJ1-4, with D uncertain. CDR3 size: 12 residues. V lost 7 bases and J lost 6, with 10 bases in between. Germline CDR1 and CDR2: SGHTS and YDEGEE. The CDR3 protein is CASDRGDEKLFF. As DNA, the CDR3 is TGTGCCAGCGATAGAGGTGATGAAAAACTGTTTTTT.

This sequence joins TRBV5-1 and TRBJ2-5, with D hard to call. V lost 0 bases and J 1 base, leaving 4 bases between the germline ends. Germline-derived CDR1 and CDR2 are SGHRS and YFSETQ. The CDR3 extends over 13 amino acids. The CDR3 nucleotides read TGCGCCAGCAGCTTGGGCGTCCAAGAGACCCAGTACTTC. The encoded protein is CASSLGVQETQYF.